The clone carrying this T cell receptor beta chain came up a few times. No antigen is known for it. The data are from a study of beta chain features in type 1 diabetes. Whole-study findings and limits: It was possible that PCR favored shorter templates, equally so in patients and controls. Using cDNA template may skew counts toward highly expressing activated cells. The naive, central memory and Treg TCRB repertoires looked more alike in patients than they did in healthy donors.

Unmatched junction bases numbered 4, after V lost 6 bases and J lost 6 bases. The V gene's germline CDR1 is SGHTA and CDR2 FQGNSA. This CDR3 has 15 residues. Reverse transcription of all isolated RNA meant that expressed TCRB transcripts were sequenced. Naive, central memory and regulatory T cell samples yielded about 3.57 million reads on average. TCRdb's table, derived via immunoSEQ multiplex PCR, lists solely in-frame clones and lacks some. The table records around 190,000 clones, about 12% of them present only once. The V gene is TRBV7-2, the J gene TRBJ2-1; TRBD2 matches at 14 bases. This receptor was obtained from a young woman in good health. The sequenced sample was central memory CD4+ T cells from blood. The CDR3 DNA sequence: TGTGCCAGCAGGCAGGGACTAGCGGGAGTCAATGAGCAGTTCTTC. Translated: CASRQGLAGVNEQFF.